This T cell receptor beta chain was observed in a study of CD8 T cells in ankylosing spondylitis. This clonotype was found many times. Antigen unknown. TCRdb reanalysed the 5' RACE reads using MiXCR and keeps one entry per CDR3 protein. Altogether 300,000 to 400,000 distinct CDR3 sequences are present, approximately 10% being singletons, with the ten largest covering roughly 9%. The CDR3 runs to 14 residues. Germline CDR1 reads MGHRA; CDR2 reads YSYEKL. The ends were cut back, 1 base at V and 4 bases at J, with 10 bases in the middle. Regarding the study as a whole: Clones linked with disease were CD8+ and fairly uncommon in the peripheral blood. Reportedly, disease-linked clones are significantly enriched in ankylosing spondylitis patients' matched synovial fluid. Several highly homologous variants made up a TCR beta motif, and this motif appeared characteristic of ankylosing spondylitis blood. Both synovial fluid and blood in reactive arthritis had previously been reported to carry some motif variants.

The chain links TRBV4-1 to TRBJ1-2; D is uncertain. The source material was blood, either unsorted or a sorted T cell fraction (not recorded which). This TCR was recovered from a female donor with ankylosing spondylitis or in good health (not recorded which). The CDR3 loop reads CASSQGAGSYGYTF. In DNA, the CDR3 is TGCGCCAGCAGCCAAGGGGCTGGAAGCTATGGCTACACCTTC.